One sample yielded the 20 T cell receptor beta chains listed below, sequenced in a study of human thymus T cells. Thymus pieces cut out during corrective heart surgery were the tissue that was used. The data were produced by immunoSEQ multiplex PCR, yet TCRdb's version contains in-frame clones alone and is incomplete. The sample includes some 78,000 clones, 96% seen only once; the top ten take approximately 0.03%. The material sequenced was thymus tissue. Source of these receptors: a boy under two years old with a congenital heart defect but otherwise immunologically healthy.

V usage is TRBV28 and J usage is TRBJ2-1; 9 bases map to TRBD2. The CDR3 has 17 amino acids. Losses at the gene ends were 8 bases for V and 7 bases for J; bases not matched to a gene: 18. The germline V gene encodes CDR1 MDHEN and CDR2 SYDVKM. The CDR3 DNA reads TGTGCCAGCTCCGAGGGGCTAGCGGGACCTTCAGGGAATGAGCAGTTCTTC. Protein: CASSEGLAGPSGNEQFF. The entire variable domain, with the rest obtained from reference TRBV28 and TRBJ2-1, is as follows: DVKVTQSSRYLVKRTGEKVFLECVQDMDHENMFWYRQDPGLGLRLIYFSYDVKMKEKGDIPEGYSVSREKKERFSLILESASTNQTSMYLCASSEGLAGPSGNEQFFGPGTRLTVL.

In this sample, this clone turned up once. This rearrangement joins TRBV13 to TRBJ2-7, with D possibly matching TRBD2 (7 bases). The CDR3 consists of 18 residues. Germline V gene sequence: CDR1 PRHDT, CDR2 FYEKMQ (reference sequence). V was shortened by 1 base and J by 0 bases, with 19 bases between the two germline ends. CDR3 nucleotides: TGTGCCAGCAGCTTAGCGGGGGGCGCACGGTCAGACTCCTACGAGCAGTACTTC. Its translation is CASSLAGGARSDSYEQYF.

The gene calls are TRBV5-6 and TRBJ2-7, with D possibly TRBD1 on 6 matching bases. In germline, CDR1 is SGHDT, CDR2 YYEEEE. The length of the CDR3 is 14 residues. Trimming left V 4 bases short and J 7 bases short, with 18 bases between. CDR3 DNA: TGTGCCAGCAGCCCTGTGGCAGGGGCGGAGGAGCAGTACTTC. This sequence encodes CASSPVAGAEEQYF.

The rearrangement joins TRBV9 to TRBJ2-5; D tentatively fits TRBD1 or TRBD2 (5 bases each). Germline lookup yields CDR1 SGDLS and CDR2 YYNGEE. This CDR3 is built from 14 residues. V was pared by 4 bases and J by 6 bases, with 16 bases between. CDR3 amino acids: CASSPGPTWKTQYF. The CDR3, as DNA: TGTGCCAGCAGCCCGGGACCCACCTGGAAGACCCAGTACTTC.

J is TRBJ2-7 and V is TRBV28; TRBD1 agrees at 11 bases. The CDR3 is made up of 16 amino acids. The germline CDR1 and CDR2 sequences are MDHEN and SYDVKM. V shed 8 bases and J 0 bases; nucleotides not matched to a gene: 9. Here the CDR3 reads CASCTWDRGSSYEQYF. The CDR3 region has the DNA TGTGCCAGCTGTACTTGGGACAGGGGGTCCTCCTACGAGCAGTACTTC.

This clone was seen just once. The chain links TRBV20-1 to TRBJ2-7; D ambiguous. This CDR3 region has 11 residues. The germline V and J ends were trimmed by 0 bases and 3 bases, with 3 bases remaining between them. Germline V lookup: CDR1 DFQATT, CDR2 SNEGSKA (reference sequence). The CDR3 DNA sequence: TGCAGTGCTAGAGAAGGCTACGAGCAGTACTTC. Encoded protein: CSAREGYEQYF.

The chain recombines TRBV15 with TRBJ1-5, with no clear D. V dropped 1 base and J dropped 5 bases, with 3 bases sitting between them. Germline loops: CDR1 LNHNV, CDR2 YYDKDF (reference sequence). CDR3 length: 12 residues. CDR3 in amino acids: CATSRGHQPQHF. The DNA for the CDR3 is TGTGCCACCAGCAGAGGCCATCAGCCCCAGCATTTT. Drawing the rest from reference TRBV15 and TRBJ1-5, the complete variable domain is DAMVIQNPRYQVTQFGKPVTLSCSQTLNHNVMYWYQQKSSQAPKLLFHYYDKDFNNEADTPDNFQSRRPNTSFCFLDIRSPGLGDTAMYLCATSRGHQPQHFGDGTRLSIL.

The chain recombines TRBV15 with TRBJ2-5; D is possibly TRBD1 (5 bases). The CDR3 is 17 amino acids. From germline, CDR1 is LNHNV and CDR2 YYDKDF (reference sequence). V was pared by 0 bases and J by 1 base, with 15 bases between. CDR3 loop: CATSRDTDSARQETQYF. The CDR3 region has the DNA TGTGCCACCAGCAGAGATACAGACAGCGCCCGCCAAGAGACCCAGTACTTC.

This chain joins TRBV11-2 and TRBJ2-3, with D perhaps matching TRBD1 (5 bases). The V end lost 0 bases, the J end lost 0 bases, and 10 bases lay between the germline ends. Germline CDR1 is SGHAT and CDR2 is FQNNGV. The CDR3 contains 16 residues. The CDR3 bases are TGTGCCAGCAGCTTAGAAGACAGCTTTAGCACAGATACGCAGTATTTT. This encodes CASSLEDSFSTDTQYF.

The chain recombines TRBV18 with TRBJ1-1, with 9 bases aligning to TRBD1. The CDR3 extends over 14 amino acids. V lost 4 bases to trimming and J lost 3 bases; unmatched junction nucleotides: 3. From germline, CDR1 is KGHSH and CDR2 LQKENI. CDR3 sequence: CASSLGQGHTEAFF. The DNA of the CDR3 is TGTGCCAGCTCACTGGGACAGGGTCACACTGAAGCTTTCTTT. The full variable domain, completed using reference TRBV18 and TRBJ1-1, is NAGVMQNPRHLVRRRGQEARLRCSPMKGHSHVYWYRQLPEEGLKFMVYLQKENIIDESGMPKERFSAEFPKEGPSILRIQQVVRGDSAAYFCASSLGQGHTEAFFGQGTRLTVV.

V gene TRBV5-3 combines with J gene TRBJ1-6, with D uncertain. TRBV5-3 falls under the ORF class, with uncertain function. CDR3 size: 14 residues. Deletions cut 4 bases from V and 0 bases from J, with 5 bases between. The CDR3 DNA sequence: TGTGCCAGAAGCCCAAGCTCCTATAATTCACCCCTCCACTTT. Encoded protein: CARSPSSYNSPLHF.

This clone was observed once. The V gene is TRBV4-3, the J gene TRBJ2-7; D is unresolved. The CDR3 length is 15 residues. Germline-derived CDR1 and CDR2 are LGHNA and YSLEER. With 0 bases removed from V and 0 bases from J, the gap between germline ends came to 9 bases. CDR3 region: CASSQDWHDSYEQYF. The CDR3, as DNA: TGCGCCAGCAGCCAAGACTGGCACGACTCCTACGAGCAGTACTTC.

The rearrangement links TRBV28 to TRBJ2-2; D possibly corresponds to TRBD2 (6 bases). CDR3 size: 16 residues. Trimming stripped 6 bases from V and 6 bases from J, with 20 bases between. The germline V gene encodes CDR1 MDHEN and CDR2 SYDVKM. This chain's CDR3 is CASSHPTSTKSGELFF. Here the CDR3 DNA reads TGTGCCAGCAGCCACCCGACTAGTACGAAGTCCGGGGAGCTGTTTTTT.

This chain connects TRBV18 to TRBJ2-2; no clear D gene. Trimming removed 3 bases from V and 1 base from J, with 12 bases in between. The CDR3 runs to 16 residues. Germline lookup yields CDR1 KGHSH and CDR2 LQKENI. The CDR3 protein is CASSPDDFMNTGELFF. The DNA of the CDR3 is TGTGCCAGCTCACCTGACGACTTTATGAACACCGGGGAGCTGTTTTTT.

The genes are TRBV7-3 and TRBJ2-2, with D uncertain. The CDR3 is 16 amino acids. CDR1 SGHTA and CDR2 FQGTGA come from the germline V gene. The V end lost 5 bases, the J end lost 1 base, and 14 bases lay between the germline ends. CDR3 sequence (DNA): TGTGCCAGCAGCCTTTTTCCCTCGATGAACACCGGGGAGCTGTTTTTT. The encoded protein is CASSLFPSMNTGELFF.

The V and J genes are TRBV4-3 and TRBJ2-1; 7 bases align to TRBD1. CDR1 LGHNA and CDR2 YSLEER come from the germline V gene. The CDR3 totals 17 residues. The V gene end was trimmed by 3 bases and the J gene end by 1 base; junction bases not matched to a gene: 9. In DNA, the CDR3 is TGCGCCAGCAGCCACTTCGGACAGGCAAGATCCTACAATGAGCAGTTCTTC. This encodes CASSHFGQARSYNEQFF.

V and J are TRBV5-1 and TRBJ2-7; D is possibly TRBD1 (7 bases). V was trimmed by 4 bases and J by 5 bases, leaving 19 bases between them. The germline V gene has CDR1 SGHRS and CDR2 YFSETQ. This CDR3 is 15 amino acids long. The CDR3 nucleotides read TGCGCCAGCAGCCGGGCTGACAGGGAGGTCCACGAGCAGTACTTC. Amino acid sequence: CASSRADREVHEQYF.

The CDR3: CASGLVGRQVNPSGANVLTF. The CDR3 DNA follows: TGTGCTAGTGGTTTGGTTGGTAGACAGGTGAACCCCTCTGGGGCCAACGTCCTGACTTTC. The chain links TRBV12-5 to TRBJ2-6, with D tentatively TRBD1 (6 bases). Germline assignment: CDR1 LGHNT and CDR2 FRNRAP. V was pared by 0 bases and J by 0 bases, with 18 bases between. The CDR3 extends over 20 amino acids.

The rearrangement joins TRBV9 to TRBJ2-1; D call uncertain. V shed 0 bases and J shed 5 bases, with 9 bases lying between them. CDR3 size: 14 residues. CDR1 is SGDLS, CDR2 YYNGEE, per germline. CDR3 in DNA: TGTGCCAGCAGCGTAGCTACATGGAACAATGAGCAGTTCTTC. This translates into CASSVATWNNEQFF.

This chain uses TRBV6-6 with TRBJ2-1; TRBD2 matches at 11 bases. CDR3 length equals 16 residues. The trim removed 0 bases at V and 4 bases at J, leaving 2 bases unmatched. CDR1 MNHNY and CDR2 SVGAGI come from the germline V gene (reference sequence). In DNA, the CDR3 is TGTGCCAGCAGTTACTCGGGACTAGCGGTTTACAATGAGCAGTTCTTC. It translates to CASSYSGLAVYNEQFF.